These 26 T cell receptor beta chains were all obtained from the same sample, sequenced in a study of T cell repertoires in cytomegalovirus infection. TCRdb processed the reads anew with MiXCR; each CDR3 protein has one entry. The sample holds about 450,000 distinct CDR3 sequences, approximately 33% seen once. The sequencing input was PBMCs. These receptors were obtained from a human donor in good health (CMV status not recorded). Some clones in this sample may be carry-over from other donors' samples.

This clonotype was seen a handful of times. This chain joins TRBV10-1 and TRBJ2-5; the D is unclear. In germline, CDR1 is WNHNN, CDR2 SYGVQD (reference sequence). The CDR3 consists of 12 residues. V dropped 3 bases and J dropped 5 bases, with 7 bases sitting between them. The CDR3 region has the DNA TGCGCCAGCAGTGAAGGGATGGAGACCCAGTACTTC. It codes for CASSEGMETQYF.

In its sample, this clonotype was seen a few times. The V gene is TRBV6-5, the J gene TRBJ1-6; the D gene is possibly TRBD1 (6 bases). The V and J ends lost 9 bases and 6 bases respectively, with 9 bases between them. CDR1 and CDR2 from the germline V gene are MNHEY and SVGAGI. This CDR3 region has 12 residues. CDR3 region: CASRQVNSPLHF. CDR3 nucleotide sequence: TGTGCCAGTCGACAGGTTAATTCACCCCTCCACTTT.

The rearrangement links TRBV18 to TRBJ2-7, with TRBD1 matching over 11 bases. The ends lost 5 bases at V and 1 base at J; junction bases unmatched: 4. The CDR3 covers 15 residues. Looked up from germline, CDR1 is KGHSH and CDR2 is LQKENI. For the CDR3, the DNA is TGTGCCAGCTCATCGGGACAGGGGGATTCCTACGAGCAGTACTTC. Protein: CASSSGQGDSYEQYF.

This chain links TRBV20-1 with TRBJ2-7, with TRBD1 identical over 11 bases. The CDR3 sequence is 14 residues long. Germline loops: CDR1 DFQATT, CDR2 SNEGSKA (reference sequence). CDR3 coding DNA: TGCAGCCCAAGGCCGGGACAGGGGGGATTCGAGCAGTACTTC. Protein: CSPRPGQGGFEQYF.

This sequence joins TRBV10-3 and TRBJ1-4; D is uncertain. This CDR3 has 14 amino acids. The V gene lost 10 bases and the J gene lost 0 bases, with 12 bases spanning the gap. Germline assignment: CDR1 ENHRY and CDR2 SYGVKD. CDR3 in DNA: TGTGCCACCAGCGCAAGGTCAACTAATGAAAAACTGTTTTTT. Protein: CATSARSTNEKLFF.

This clonotype was observed a handful of times. CDR3 DNA sequence: TGTGCCAGCAGCCTACGGGACAGTGATAATTCACCCCTCCACTTT. Its protein product is CASSLRDSDNSPLHF. This chain joins TRBV4-2 and TRBJ1-6; 7 bases are shared with TRBD1. The CDR3 spans 15 residues. Germline CDR1 is LGHNA and CDR2 is YNFKEQ. With V trimmed by 4 bases and J by 5 bases, 5 bases remained unmatched.

The chain joins TRBV27 to TRBJ2-3; D is undetermined. The ends were cut back, 4 bases at V and 2 bases at J, with 16 bases in the middle. The CDR3 totals 16 residues. Germline CDR1 and CDR2: MNHEY and SMNVEV (reference sequence). The CDR3 region is CASSSLYRIFTDTQYF. Here the CDR3 DNA reads TGTGCCAGCAGTTCCTTATATAGAATATTCACAGATACGCAGTATTTT.

This chain links TRBV5-1 with TRBJ1-1; 9 bases fit TRBD1. Per the germline V gene, CDR1 is SGHRS and CDR2 is YFSETQ. This CDR3 has 16 amino acids. The CDR3 sequence: CTISSPSTGGGTEAFF. CDR3 sequence (DNA): TGCACCATCAGCTCACCTTCGACAGGGGGGGGCACTGAAGCTTTCTTT. Variable domain in full (rest from reference TRBV5-1 and TRBJ1-1): KAGVTQTPRYLIKTRGQQVTLSCSPISGHRSVSWYQQTPGQGLQFLFEYFSETQRNKGNFPGRFSGRQFSNSRSEMNVSTLELGDSALYLCTISSPSTGGGTEAFFGQGTRLTVV.

Only a few counts were recorded for this clonotype. The chain uses TRBV6-5 and TRBJ1-5; TRBD1 agrees at 7 bases. Looked up from germline, CDR1 is MNHEY and CDR2 is SVGAGI. V gave up 2 bases and J gave up 2 bases; unmatched junction bases: 3. This CDR3 is 15 amino acids long. For the CDR3, the DNA is TGTGCCAGCAGTTACCGACAGGGAGGCAATCAGCCCCAGCATTTT. Translation: CASSYRQGGNQPQHF.

V usage is TRBV6-5 and J usage is TRBJ1-5; unclear D gene. The CDR3 runs to 15 residues. From germline, CDR1 is MNHEY and CDR2 SVGAGI. V was pared by 4 bases and J by 0 bases, with 10 bases between. The CDR3 DNA reads TGTGCCAGCAGTTCCGACCTTGCTAGCAATCAGCCCCAGCATTTT. Translated, it gives CASSSDLASNQPQHF.

This clonotype was counted between two and nine times. The chain couples TRBV5-1 to TRBJ1-6, with 7 positions matching TRBD1. Losses at the gene ends were 3 bases for V and 9 bases for J; bases not matched to a gene: 6. CDR1 is SGHRS and CDR2 is YFSETQ in the germline V gene. The CDR3 is 14 amino acids. CDR3: CASSSTGQGSPLHF. The CDR3 DNA is TGCGCCAGCAGCTCGACAGGGCAAGGTTCACCCCTCCACTTT.

The chain recombines TRBV29-1 with TRBJ2-4; a possible D gene is TRBD1 (5 bases). Germline V lookup: CDR1 SQVTM, CDR2 ANQGSEA. The CDR3 extends over 13 amino acids. V lost 4 bases, J lost 2 bases, and 9 bases lay in between. DNA for the CDR3: TGCAGCGTTGTACAGGAACCCAAAAACATTCAGTACTTC. This encodes CSVVQEPKNIQYF.

V gene TRBV5-8 combines with J gene TRBJ1-1; D remains ambiguous. The CDR3 runs to 13 residues. The germline gives CDR1 SGHTS, CDR2 YDEGEE. V lost 4 bases, J lost 1 base, and 8 bases lay in between. CDR3 sequence (DNA): TGTGCCAGCAGCATTTGGACGAACACTGAAGCTTTCTTT. It encodes CASSIWTNTEAFF.

The chain couples TRBV4-3 to TRBJ1-1; 7 bases are shared with TRBD1. Germline lookup yields CDR1 LGHNA and CDR2 YSLEER. J gave up 1 base and V 4 bases, and 12 bases lay outside the gene matches. This CDR3 is 17 amino acids long. Here the CDR3 DNA reads TGCGCCAGCAGCCTCCGCTTCGGACAGGTCGAGAACACTGAAGCTTTCTTT. Its protein is CASSLRFGQVENTEAFF.

CDR3 in DNA: TGTGCCACCCAGGACTTAGATACGCAGTATTTT. As protein: CATQDLDTQYF. The chain carries TRBV24-1 and TRBJ2-3; D is possibly TRBD2 (5 bases). Germline CDR1 KGHDR, CDR2 SFDVKD. The length of the CDR3 is 11 residues. V was shortened by 9 bases and J by 5 bases, with 8 bases between the two germline ends.

This clonotype has a single count. Its ends do not fully match the called genes, so a read error is possible. The chain couples TRBV29-1 to TRBJ2-5; D possibly corresponds to TRBD2 (6 bases). The CDR3 has 12 residues. Germline-derived CDR1 and CDR2 are SQVTM and ANQGSEA. The CDR3 region is CSGTRDPKTPYF. The CDR3 DNA reads TGCAGCGGGACGCGGGACCCGAAGACCCCGTACTTC.

For this clonotype: This may be a read error, as it is one base from a much larger clone. As the CDR3 is not closed by the conserved phenylalanine or tryptophan, this likely results from a read error. V gene TRBV7-2 combines with J gene TRBJ2-5, with TRBD2 as a possible D gene (6 bases). The CDR3 runs to 14 residues. V lost 5 bases to trimming and J lost 2 bases, with 12 bases between them. The V gene's germline CDR1 is SGHTA and CDR2 FQGNSA. Here the CDR3 DNA reads TGTGCCAGCAGCAAACTAGCATCTCAAGAGACCCAGTACTTA. Amino acid sequence: CASSKLASQETQYL.

CDR3 nucleotide sequence: TGTGCCAGCAGCGATAGTCGGGATCGAGAGACCCAGTACTTC. It yields the protein CASSDSRDRETQYF. V gene TRBV7-9 combines with J gene TRBJ2-5; D is possibly TRBD2 (5 bases). The CDR3 is 14 amino acids. Trimming pared 5 bases from V and 4 bases from J, leaving 14 bases between. Germline V lookup: CDR1 SEHNR, CDR2 FQNEAQ (reference sequence).

J is TRBJ1-2 and V is TRBV5-4; 11 positions agree with TRBD1. Germline CDR1 reads SGHNT; CDR2 reads YYREEE (reference sequence). CDR3 length: 15 amino acids. Trimming cost V 4 bases and J 5 bases; bases outside gene matches: 7. CDR3 amino acids: CASSKFGQGAYGYTF. The DNA for the CDR3 is TGTGCCAGCAGCAAATTCGGACAGGGGGCGTATGGCTACACCTTC.

This clonotype was seen many times. The rearrangement joins TRBV19 to TRBJ2-7, with 8 bases that match TRBD1. Germline CDR1 is LNHDA and CDR2 is SQIVND (reference sequence). This CDR3 comprises 13 residues. The V and J ends lost 7 bases and 6 bases, in that order; junction bases with no gene match: 8. CDR3 nucleotides: TGTGCCAGTAACTCAGGGGGCCGTGGCGAGCAGTACTTC. It is translated as CASNSGGRGEQYF.

The CDR3 nucleotides are TGCAGTGCCCCGGGAGGTAGCGACCTCTACGAGCAGTACTTC. As protein: CSAPGGSDLYEQYF. This chain links TRBV20-1 with TRBJ2-7; TRBD2 matches 7 bases. The V and J ends lost 6 bases and 3 bases, in that order; junction bases with no gene match: 11. From germline, CDR1 is DFQATT and CDR2 SNEGSKA (reference sequence). This CDR3 region has 14 residues.

J is TRBJ1-6 and V is TRBV7-6, with TRBD1 matching 7 bases. The CDR3 covers 16 residues. Germline V gene lookup returns CDR1 SGHVS and CDR2 FNYEAQ. Unmatched junction bases numbered 3, after V lost 2 bases and J lost 2 bases. DNA of the CDR3: TGTGCCAGCAGCTTAAAGGGGGCGGCCTATAATTCACCCCTCCACTTT. This translates into CASSLKGAAYNSPLHF.

This clonotype was found a few times. The chain couples TRBV7-2 to TRBJ2-5; TRBD1 matches 7 bases. Per germline, CDR1 SGHTA and CDR2 FQGNSA. This CDR3 has 17 residues. Germline trimming cut 1 base from V and 1 base from J; bases unmatched to any gene: 9. CDR3 DNA: TGTGCCAGCAGCTTAGGACCTCAGGGGGTCCCCCAAGAGACCCAGTACTTC. Residues: CASSLGPQGVPQETQYF.

V gene TRBV24-1 combines with J gene TRBJ2-3; D gene ambiguous. Germline lookup yields CDR1 KGHDR and CDR2 SFDVKD. Between the trimmed V and J ends, which lost 3 bases and 3 bases, there was a span of 18 bases. The CDR3 spans 17 residues. CDR3 bases: TGTGCCACCAGTGATCCTAGTATCGCCCTGGGGACAGATACGCAGTATTTT. This codes for CATSDPSIALGTDTQYF.

The V call is TRBV5-6, the J call TRBJ2-7, with no clear D. With 0 bases removed from V and 1 base from J, the gap between germline ends came to 14 bases. Germline V gene lookup returns CDR1 SGHDT and CDR2 YYEEEE. The CDR3 is 16 amino acids. The CDR3 here is CASSLVQERISYEQYF. Here the CDR3 DNA reads TGTGCCAGCAGCTTGGTGCAGGAGAGAATATCCTACGAGCAGTACTTC.

This clonotype was counted many times. This chain uses TRBV7-2 with TRBJ2-3, with TRBD2 matching 10 bases. V was pared by 0 bases and J by 6 bases, with 3 bases of the junction left unmatched. The germline gives CDR1 SGHTA, CDR2 FQGNSA. The CDR3 contains 15 residues. The CDR3: CASSLASGGKDTQYF. CDR3 nucleotides: TGTGCCAGCAGCTTAGCTAGCGGGGGGAAGGATACGCAGTATTTT.